This T cell receptor (beta chain) was recorded in a study of blood T cell repertoires in COVID-19. Overall study context: COVID-19 samples, acute and convalescent, were from the United States, Italy and Spain.

This clone showed up just once. Original processing methods: Cell counts per sample came from amplifying reference gene primers. Libraries were prepared by immunoSEQ multiplex PCR; TCRdb keeps only in-frame clonotypes and omits some of them. That table supplies the V and J calls and clone size; D and trimming were determined from the DNA. The repertoire holds 25,000 or so clones, with 94% as singletons. Sequencing was performed on peripheral blood. This receptor was obtained from a woman in her forties or fifties with active COVID-19.

CDR3 in amino acids: CASSSPGQLKTQYF. The CDR3 nucleotides are TGTGCCAGCAGTTCCCCGGGACAGTTAAAGACCCAGTACTTC. The chain recombines TRBV27 with TRBJ2-5; 7 nucleotides align to TRBD1. The V and J ends lost 4 bases and 6 bases, in that order; junction bases with no gene match: 8. Looked up from germline, CDR1 is MNHEY and CDR2 is SMNVEV (reference sequence). The CDR3 has 14 amino acids.